A single sample is the source of the 6 T cell receptor beta chains below, sequenced in a study of blood T cell repertoires in COVID-19. The data were produced by immunoSEQ multiplex PCR, yet TCRdb's version contains in-frame clones alone and is incomplete. This table has nearly 350,000 clones, around 83% appearing once. Sample: peripheral blood. Source of these receptors: a young man with active or convalescent COVID-19.

J is TRBJ2-7 and V is TRBV7-9; 9 positions agree with TRBD1. Germline V CDR1 and CDR2: SEHNR, FQNEAQ (reference sequence). The CDR3 has 14 amino acids. Trimming removed 3 bases from V and 2 bases from J; junction bases left unmatched: 2. The CDR3 nucleotides read TGTGCCAGCAGCTTCGGGACAGGGACCTACGAGCAGTACTTC. It is translated as CASSFGTGTYEQYF.

This clone was counted only a few times. This rearrangement joins TRBV6-1 to TRBJ2-2; D is unclear. The V gene lost 2 bases and the J gene lost 7 bases, with 8 bases spanning the gap. CDR3 size: 13 residues. The germline CDR1 and CDR2 sequences are MNHNS and SASEGT. The CDR3 DNA sequence: TGTGCCAGCAGTGAAACCCCCAGCGGGGAGCTGTTTTTT. The encoded protein is CASSETPSGELFF.

The chain links TRBV19 to TRBJ1-2, with 9 bases lining up with TRBD1. The CDR3 runs 13 residues. CDR1 is LNHDA, CDR2 SQIVND, per germline (reference sequence). The J segment lost 8 bases and the V segment lost 10 bases, leaving 11 bases of the junction unmatched. The CDR3 DNA is TGTGCCACCTTCTCCGGGACAGGGCACGGCTACACCTTC. Amino acids: CATFSGTGHGYTF.

The chain employs TRBV11-3 and TRBJ1-1, with a weak D call TRBD1 (5 bases). Looked up from germline, CDR1 is SGHNT and CDR2 is YENEEA. The CDR3 length is 15 residues. V lost 4 bases, J lost 11 bases, and 23 bases lay in between. The CDR3 DNA reads as TGTGCCAGCAGCTCAGAGGCGGGGCAAACGCCGGAGGCTTTCTTT. It yields the protein CASSSEAGQTPEAFF.

The chain uses TRBV7-2 and TRBJ1-2; tentatively, D is TRBD1 (6 bases). The V end lost 1 base, the J end lost 7 bases, and 22 bases lay between the germline ends. The CDR3 covers 17 residues. Germline-derived CDR1 and CDR2 are SGHTA and FQGNSA. CDR3 protein: CASSLVVLSGQGSGYTF. In nucleotides, the CDR3 is TGTGCCAGCAGCTTAGTCGTTCTGTCAGGGCAGGGGAGTGGCTACACCTTC.

This chain uses TRBV5-1 with TRBJ2-7, with 8 positions matching TRBD1. The CDR3 is made up of 15 amino acids. V dropped 0 bases and J dropped 6; count of bases not matched to a gene: 8. The germline gives CDR1 SGHRS, CDR2 YFSETQ. The CDR3 here is CASSLVYRTGSEQYF. The CDR3 DNA follows: TGCGCCAGCAGCTTGGTTTACAGGACAGGGTCCGAGCAGTACTTC.